This T cell receptor (beta chain) came from a study of T cell changes during pregnancy in multiple sclerosis. Germline CDR1 and CDR2: ENHRY and SYGVKD. V was pared by 3 bases and J by 4 bases, with 9 bases of the junction left unmatched. The CDR3 is made up of 18 amino acids. Clones were read by immunoSEQ multiplex PCR, and TCRdb kept only the in-frame ones, dropping some. The table shows roughly 99,000 clones, with around 92% occurring only once. The sequencing here drew on peripheral blood, taken after pregnancy. The genes are TRBV10-3 and TRBJ2-1, with 13 bases lining up with TRBD2. The receptor was isolated from a female donor in good health, enrolled as a control in a pregnancy study. The CDR3 reads CAISDPTGTSGMYNEQFF. CDR3 nucleotides: TGTGCCATCAGTGACCCCACCGGGACTAGCGGGATGTACAATGAGCAGTTCTTC.